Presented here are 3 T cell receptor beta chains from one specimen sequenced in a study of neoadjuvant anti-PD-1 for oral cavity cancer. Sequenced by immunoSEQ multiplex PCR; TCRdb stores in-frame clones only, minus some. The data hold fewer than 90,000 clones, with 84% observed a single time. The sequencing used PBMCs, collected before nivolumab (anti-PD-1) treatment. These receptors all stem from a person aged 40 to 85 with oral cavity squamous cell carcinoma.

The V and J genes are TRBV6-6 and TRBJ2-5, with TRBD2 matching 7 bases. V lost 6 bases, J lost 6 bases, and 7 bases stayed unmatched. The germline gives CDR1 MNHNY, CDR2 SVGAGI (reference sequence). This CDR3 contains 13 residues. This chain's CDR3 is CASSPSGEQTQYF. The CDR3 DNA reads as TGTGCCAGCAGCCCGAGCGGGGAGCAGACCCAGTACTTC.

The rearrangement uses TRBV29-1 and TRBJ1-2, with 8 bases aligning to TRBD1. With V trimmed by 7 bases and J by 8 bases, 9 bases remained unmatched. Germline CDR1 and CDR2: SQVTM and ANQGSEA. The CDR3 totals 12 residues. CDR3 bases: TGCAGCGGGGTCCAGGGGGCCTCGGGCTACACCTTC. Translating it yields CSGVQGASGYTF.

The CDR3 nucleotides are TGTGCCAGCAGTTTACAGGGGAGGGCCGAGCAGTACTTC. It yields the protein CASSLQGRAEQYF. The chain uses TRBV28 and TRBJ2-7; D may be TRBD2 (7 bases). V was pared by 2 bases and J by 6 bases, with 11 bases between. The CDR3 is 13 amino acids. Germline CDR1 is MDHEN and CDR2 is SYDVKM.